Listed below are T cell receptor beta chains from one sample, sequenced in a study of cytomegalovirus exposure and HLA in healthy donors. The assay was immunoSEQ multiplex PCR, and TCRdb's table has in-frame clones only and misses some. The sample records about 270,000 clones, around 66% being singletons. Material: PBMCs. These receptors were taken from a female donor in good health and CMV-seronegative. The CDR3 runs from the conserved cysteine through the conserved F or W. A D gene is named only where the DNA matches it firmly. Clone size is given for some rows only: seen once, a few or many times, or a class if the clone is expanded.

v_call clone_size d_call cdr3_aa
TRBV4-1 once NA CASSHQTLAGNTIYF
TRBV7-6 few NA CASSLMTGNNSPLHF
TRBV4-2 NA NA CASSQDRGNYNEQFF
TRBV16 NA TRBD2 CASSQSWTSGSNEQFF
TRBV5-6 NA TRBD1 CASSPLTGDYGYTF
TRBV29-1 few NA CSVDQGALEQFF
TRBV11-3 once TRBD2 CASSLLAGAPYEQYF
TRBV19 NA TRBD2 CASSMRTSAAWELFF
TRBV7-3 NA TRBD2 CASSLESSGHNEQFF
TRBV29-1 NA TRBD2 CSARGSGSSETQYF
TRBV5-6 NA NA CASSGGWGAIGEQYF
TRBV14 NA TRBD1 CASSQDGDRLEAFF
TRBV10-1 NA NA CASSESQIYEQYF
TRBV7-9 NA NA CASSLSGSSNEKLFF
TRBV9 NA TRBD2 CASSRAGLAGGPSTDTQYF
TRBV6-1 NA TRBD1 CASSYQGQSRDYTF
TRBV7-9 NA NA CASSRTLGTEAFF
TRBV5-6 NA TRBD1 CASSRRGTGGAGTEAFF
TRBV6-5 few NA CASSYSWPINTGELFF
TRBV10-3 NA TRBD1 CAISGQGLNQPQHF
TRBV15 NA TRBD2 CATSGLRLAGGPGSYNEQFF
TRBV28 few NA CASRDSIGEKLFF
TRBV5-4 once TRBD2 CASSPEAATSGRGGQYF
TRBV10-3 NA TRBD1 CAISAPTGAGEQYF